This TCR beta chain was documented in a study of blood T cell repertoires in COVID-19. Study-wide background: Whether acute or convalescent, the COVID-19 samples came from the United States, Italy and Spain.

Profiling relied on immunoSEQ multiplex PCR, and the TCRdb table lists in-frame clones only, not all of them. The data show tens of thousands of clones, 65% to 85% seen once. The V gene lost 2 bases and the J gene lost 8 bases, with 9 bases spanning the gap. The CDR3 is 12 amino acids. Looked up from germline, CDR1 is MDHEN and CDR2 is SYDVKM. The sample comprised PBMCs or T cells enriched from blood (not recorded which). This clonotype originated in a woman aged 55-75 years who had been exposed to COVID-19. The chain joins TRBV28 to TRBJ1-2; TRBD1 is a possible D gene (5 bases). The CDR3 DNA sequence: TGTGCCAGCAGTTTAGGGGGACTCGGCTACACCTTC. Its translation is CASSLGGLGYTF.